The TCR beta chain under discussion was sequenced for a study of beta chain features in type 1 diabetes. Study-wide context: Age, gender, cell numbers and subset yield matched between patients and controls. Overall study results and limits: Across patients, naive, central memory and Treg TCRB repertoires exhibited apparently greater similarity than was observed across healthy donors. Insertions at VDJ junctions were less frequent in type 1 diabetes patients. These patients also deleted more nucleotides at the same junctions.

Sorting of CD4+ naive, central memory, regulatory and stem cell-like memory cells was performed via CD45RO/CCR7/CD25/CD127/CD95/CD27. Note on this clone: Its specificity is unknown.

As every portion of the isolated RNA was reverse transcribed, the sequencing read expressed TCRB transcripts. Here immunoSEQ multiplex PCR was the method, and the copy in TCRdb shows in-frame clones only, minus some. Of hundreds of thousands of clones in the sample, roughly 16% were seen once. Germline values: CDR1 LGHNA, CDR2 YSLEER. V was clipped by 2 bases and J by 7 bases; unmatched bases: 12. The CDR3 sequence is 18 residues long. The receptor was derived from a man aged 18 to 30 in good health. V usage is TRBV4-3 and J usage is TRBJ2-2; 11 nucleotides agree with TRBD2. The sample comprised naive CD4+ T cells from blood. CDR3 DNA sequence: TGCGCCAGCAGCCAAAGTGGTGGGCTAGCGGGAGGAGACGGGGAGCTGTTTTTT. Translating gives CASSQSGGLAGGDGELFF.